One sample yielded the 19 T cell receptor beta chains listed below, sequenced in a study of metastatic and nonmetastatic thyroid tumors. TCRdb ran MiXCR on the PCR reads. The profile shows 10,000 or so clones, roughly 36% of them singletons. Thyroid surgery was preceded by no treatment in any patient. The sequenced sample consisted of tumor tissue. These receptors were taken from a female donor with papillary thyroid cancer or a benign thyroid nodule (not recorded which). Some clones in this sample may be carry-over from other donors' samples.

This clone has more than one count but fewer than ten. One end of the junction fails to match germline, which may point to a read error. The CDR3 region has the DNA TGCAGTGCCACACCCACGACAGGGATACGCAATCAGTCCCAGCATTTT. Translating gives CSATPTTGIRNQSQHF. The rearrangement joins TRBV20-1 to TRBJ1-5, with 7 bases that match TRBD1. Germline V gene data show CDR1 as DFQATT and CDR2 as SNEGSKA (reference sequence). There are 16 residues in the CDR3.

This clone is labeled large. The V call is TRBV6-1, the J call TRBJ1-2; D is undetermined. V was shortened by 8 bases and J by 0 bases, with 13 bases between the two germline ends. CDR1 and CDR2 from the germline V gene are MNHNS and SASEGT. The CDR3 length is 14 residues. CDR3 bases: TGTGCCAGCCGCCACACCAAGACTAACTATGGCTACACCTTC. Residues: CASRHTKTNYGYTF.

The chain uses TRBV28 and TRBJ1-1; tentative D call: TRBD1 (6 bases). This CDR3 comprises 15 residues. Trimming took 5 bases from V and 3 from J, leaving 16 bases between them. The germline CDR1 and CDR2 sequences are MDHEN and SYDVKM. The DNA of the CDR3 is TGTGCCAGCAGTCCGTCCCGGGACAAAGACACTGAAGCTTTCTTT. This sequence encodes CASSPSRDKDTEAFF.

By proportion, this clone is medium-sized (0.01 to 0.1%). This sample also contains other DNA sequences that code for the same CDR3. This chain joins TRBV28 and TRBJ2-1; perhaps TRBD2 as D (6 bases). Per germline, CDR1 MDHEN and CDR2 SYDVKM. V lost 3 bases and J 6 bases, leaving 6 bases between the germline ends. This CDR3 has 12 amino acids. CDR3 protein: CASSLGGNEQFF. Here the CDR3 DNA reads TGTGCCAGCAGTTTGGGGGGCAATGAGCAGTTCTTC.

By proportion, this clone is large. The rearrangement links TRBV6-2 or TRBV6-3 to TRBJ2-7, with D possibly TRBD1 on 5 matching bases. The germline V gene has CDR1 MNHEY and CDR2 SVGEGT. The CDR3 is 14 amino acids. The ends were cut back, 2 bases at V and 3 bases at J, with 11 bases in the middle. The CDR3 DNA follows: TGTGCCAGCAGTTACGCGGCAGGGCGCTACGAGCAGTACTTC. Protein sequence: CASSYAAGRYEQYF.

The rearrangement joins TRBV19 to TRBJ1-2; D is unresolved. The V and J ends lost 1 base and 8 bases respectively, with 29 bases between them. CDR1 is LNHDA and CDR2 is SQIVND in the germline V gene (reference sequence). The CDR3 spans 19 residues. The DNA of the CDR3 is TGTGCCAGTAGTATAGTTGTAATGGCAAGTCAAAGCCAGCGGTCCGGCTACACCTTC. The encoded protein is CASSIVVMASQSQRSGYTF.

V and J are TRBV9 and TRBJ2-1; possible D gene TRBD2, 6 bases. The CDR3 consists of 16 residues. Germline loops: CDR1 SGDLS, CDR2 YYNGEE. V lost 0 bases and J 6 bases, leaving 16 bases between the germline ends. The CDR3 loop reads CASSVVPGVASNEQFF. CDR3 in DNA: TGTGCCAGCAGCGTAGTTCCGGGAGTGGCCTCCAATGAGCAGTTCTTC.

Relative to its sample, this clone is medium-sized. The V call is TRBV12-3 or TRBV12-4, the J call TRBJ2-6, with no clear D. Trimming shortened V by 7 bases and J by 4 bases, and 14 bases separated the two germline ends. This CDR3 comprises 15 residues. The CDR3, as DNA: TGTGCCAGCACCTCACGGGCAGCAGGGGCCAACGTCCTGACTTTC. Translating it yields CASTSRAAGANVLTF.

For this clone: Germline is not matched at one junction end, which may reflect a read error. This sample also contains other DNA sequences that code for the same CDR3. V and J are TRBV28 and TRBJ2-2; 8 nucleotides match TRBD1. This CDR3 region has 13 residues. Germline V gene sequence: CDR1 MDHEN, CDR2 SYDVKM. The CDR3, as DNA: TGTGCTAGCAGCTACAGGGGGACCGGGGAGCTGTTTTTT. Translating it yields CASSYRGTGELFF. The entire variable domain, with the rest obtained from reference TRBV28 and TRBJ2-2, is as follows: DVKVTQSSRYLVKRTGEKVFLECVQDMDHENMFWYRQDPGLGLRLIYFSYDVKMKEKGDIPEGYSVSREKKERFSLILESASTNQTSMYLCASSYRGTGELFFGEGSRLTVL.

By frequency in the sample, this clone is medium-sized. J is TRBJ1-3 and V is TRBV9, with a possible D match to TRBD1 (6 bases). The length of the CDR3 is 15 residues. V dropped 3 bases and J dropped 2 bases, with 12 bases sitting between them. Germline CDR1 reads SGDLS; CDR2 reads YYNGEE. Here the CDR3 reads CASSAQGYAGNTIYF. DNA for the CDR3: TGTGCCAGCAGCGCACAGGGATATGCTGGAAACACCATATATTTT. Full variable domain (missing parts from reference TRBV9 and TRBJ1-3): DSGVTQTPKHLITATGQRVTLRCSPRSGDLSVYWYQQSLDQGLQFLIQYYNGEERAKGNILERFSAQQFPDLHSELNLSSLELGDSALYFCASSAQGYAGNTIYFGEGSWLTVV.

This clone was counted only a few times. This chain joins TRBV28 and TRBJ2-7; D is possibly TRBD2 (7 bases). This CDR3 is 14 amino acids long. The germline gives CDR1 MDHEN, CDR2 SYDVKM. The germline V and J ends were trimmed by 8 bases and 2 bases, with 16 bases remaining between them. The CDR3 region has the DNA TGTGCCAGCTCCGAGGCGGGGGCCCCCTACGAGCAGTACTTC. Its protein is CASSEAGAPYEQYF.

This clone is labeled medium-sized. The rearrangement joins TRBV3-1 to TRBJ1-4, with 7 bases lining up with TRBD1. Trimming removed 3 bases from V and 4 bases from J; junction bases left unmatched: 11. The CDR3 is 17 residues long. Germline V lookup: CDR1 LGHDT, CDR2 YNNKEL (reference sequence). This chain's CDR3 is CASSQGGGRTFNEKLFF. The CDR3 nucleotides read TGTGCCAGCAGCCAGGGAGGGGGCCGAACTTTTAATGAAAAACTGTTTTTT. Based on the CDR3 plus reference TRBV3-1 and TRBJ1-4, the full variable domain is DTAVSQTPKYLVTQMGNDKSIKCEQNLGHDTMYWYKQDSKKFLKIMFSYNNKELIINETVPNRFSPKSPDKAHLNLHINSLELGDSAVYFCASSQGGGRTFNEKLFFGSGTQLSVL.

This clone was seen only a few times. The genes are TRBV19 and TRBJ1-5; tentative D call: TRBD1 (5 bases). This CDR3 region has 14 residues. Germline CDR1 is LNHDA and CDR2 is SQIVND (reference sequence). The germline V and J ends were trimmed by 5 bases and 3 bases, with 11 bases remaining between them. CDR3 bases: TGTGCCAGTAGTCCTATGGGGCACAATCAGCCCCAGCATTTT. Protein: CASSPMGHNQPQHF. Full variable domain (rest looked up from reference TRBV19 and TRBJ1-5): DGGITQSPKYLFRKEGQNVTLSCEQNLNHDAMYWYRQDPGQGLRLIYYSQIVNDFQKGDIAEGYSVSREKKESFPLTVTSAQKNPTAFYLCASSPMGHNQPQHFGDGTRLSIL.

CDR3 DNA: TGTGCCAGTAGTATATTCCCCCCGGGACAGAAGAATCAGCCCCAGCATTTT. Protein sequence: CASSIFPPGQKNQPQHF. The chain joins TRBV19 to TRBJ1-5; TRBD1 aligns across 7 bases. V was clipped by 2 bases and J by 4 bases; unmatched bases: 11. CDR1 and CDR2 from the germline V gene are LNHDA and SQIVND (reference sequence). CDR3 size: 17 residues.

Only a few counts were recorded for this clone. This chain links TRBV28 with TRBJ1-1; no clear D gene. CDR1 and CDR2 from the germline V gene are MDHEN and SYDVKM. The CDR3 consists of 12 residues. Trimming left V 4 bases short and J 6 bases short, with 9 bases between. CDR3 DNA sequence: TGTGCCAGCAGTTATGAGGATGCTGAAGCTTTCTTT. Translation gives CASSYEDAEAFF.

The chain recombines TRBV4-1 with TRBJ1-5; unclear D gene. Trimming pared 0 bases from V and 5 bases from J, leaving 5 bases between. Per germline, CDR1 MGHRA and CDR2 YSYEKL. The CDR3 has 13 amino acids. Written as DNA, the CDR3 is TGCGCCAGCAGCCAAGAACATTATCAGCCCCAGCATTTT. As protein: CASSQEHYQPQHF.

This chain links TRBV7-9 with TRBJ1-3; D not certain. CDR1 is SEHNR and CDR2 is FQNEAQ in the germline V gene (reference sequence). CDR3 size: 15 residues. The V end lost 5 bases, the J end lost 7 bases, and 18 bases lay between the germline ends. CDR3 region: CASSLGGPIGNTIYF. CDR3 nucleotides: TGTGCCAGCAGCCTAGGTGGCCCCATAGGGAACACCATATATTTT.

This clone was recorded a few times. The V and J genes are TRBV28 and TRBJ1-6; D uncertain. The V gene lost 5 bases and the J gene lost 6 bases, with 11 bases spanning the gap. CDR3 length: 14 residues. CDR1 and CDR2 (germline): MDHEN, SYDVKM. CDR3 coding DNA: TGTGCCAGCAGTAAGGGTGTCTTTAATTCACCCCTCCACTTT. This encodes CASSKGVFNSPLHF.

This clone has ten or more counts. This chain connects TRBV11-3 to TRBJ2-1, with TRBD1 matching 10 bases. Germline lookup yields CDR1 SGHNT and CDR2 YENEEA. V trimming: 1 base; J trimming: 7 bases; junction bases outside the gene matches: 7. The CDR3 has 16 residues. The CDR3 loop is CASSLGRDRGINEQFF. CDR3 coding DNA: TGTGCCAGCAGCTTAGGTAGGGACAGGGGTATTAATGAGCAGTTCTTC.